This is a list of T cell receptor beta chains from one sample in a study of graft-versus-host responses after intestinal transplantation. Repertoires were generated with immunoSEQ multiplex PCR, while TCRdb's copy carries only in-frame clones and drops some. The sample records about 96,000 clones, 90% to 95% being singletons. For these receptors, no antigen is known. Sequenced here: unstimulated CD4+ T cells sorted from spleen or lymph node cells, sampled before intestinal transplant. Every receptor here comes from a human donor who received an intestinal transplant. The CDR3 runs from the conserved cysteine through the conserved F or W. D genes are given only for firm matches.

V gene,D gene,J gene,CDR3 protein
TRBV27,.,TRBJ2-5,CASSVRQVGETQYF
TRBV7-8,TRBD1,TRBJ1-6,CASRRSGGANNSPLHF
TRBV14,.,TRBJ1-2,CASSRSTSRYYGYTF
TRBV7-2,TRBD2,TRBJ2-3,CASSLGFMGGGADTQYF
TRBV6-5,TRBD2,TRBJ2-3,CASSYAGGRPDTQYF
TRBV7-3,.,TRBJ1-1,CASSLLPGQINTEAFF
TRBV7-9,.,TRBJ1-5,CASSLAGGAPQHF
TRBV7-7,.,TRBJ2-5,CASSLQGETQYF
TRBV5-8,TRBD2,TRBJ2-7,CASFLAGGSYEQYF
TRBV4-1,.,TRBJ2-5,CASSPLTRPSYQETQYF
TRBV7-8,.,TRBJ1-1,CASSARKDSEAFF
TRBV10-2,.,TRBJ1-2,CASSEVIQRRYGYTF
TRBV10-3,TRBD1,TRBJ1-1,CAISESGVGTGGTEAFF
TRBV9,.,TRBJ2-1,CASSVAGNNEQFF
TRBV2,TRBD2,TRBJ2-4,CASSDPASGLAKNIQYF
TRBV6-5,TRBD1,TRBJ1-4,CASSDRGATNEKLFF
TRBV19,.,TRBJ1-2,CASSYKRRQEIYGYTF
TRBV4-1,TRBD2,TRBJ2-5,CASSHGLAAYQETQYF
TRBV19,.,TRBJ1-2,CASSRVGYGYTF
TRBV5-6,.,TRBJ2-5,CASSSGPHRPRREAQYF
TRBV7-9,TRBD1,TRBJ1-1,CASSRDRVSEAFF
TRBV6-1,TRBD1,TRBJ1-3,CASSAHPGTAGNTIYF
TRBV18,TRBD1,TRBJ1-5,CASTPEQGAFQPQHF
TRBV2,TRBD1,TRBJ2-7,CASKIQAGGVYEQYF
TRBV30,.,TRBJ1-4,CAWSLGVASTNEKLFF
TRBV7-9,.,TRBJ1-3,CASSLGQGSGNTIYF
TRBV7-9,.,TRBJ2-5,CASSLGSVVQETQYF
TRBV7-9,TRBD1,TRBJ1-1,CASSSRDRGGSEAFF
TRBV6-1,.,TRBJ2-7,CASGRTYPSYEQYF
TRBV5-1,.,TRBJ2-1,CASSLGVLVYNEQFF
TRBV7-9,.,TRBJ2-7,CASSLTRGYHEQYF
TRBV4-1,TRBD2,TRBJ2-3,CASSLLGTSGSWSTDTQYF
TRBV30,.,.,CAWADYYEQYF
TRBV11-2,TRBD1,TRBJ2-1,CASSLDQGQLYNEQFF
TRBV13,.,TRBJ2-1,CASSFLAAPEEQFF
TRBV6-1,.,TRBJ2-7,CASSGQQGPYEQYF
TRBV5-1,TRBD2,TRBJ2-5,CASSSATGLAGKETQYF